This T cell receptor beta chain is drawn from a study of Graves' ophthalmopathy and Graves' hyperthyroidism. The table lists this clonotype with a count of one. This may stem from a read error, because a much larger clone lies one nucleotide away. Uncontrolled infections, other autoimmune diseases, pregnancy or lactation barred patients from enrollment. The TCR beta CDR3 regions underwent amplification from RNA transcripts. RT-PCR was first run with HTBI primers, then multiplex PCR in a second round. A single record per CDR3 protein comes from TCRdb applying MiXCR to the multiplex PCR reads. The table shows around 1,000,000 distinct CDR3 sequences, with 35% to 40% occurring only once. The CDR3 spans 12 residues. Trimming shortened V by 6 bases and J by 5 bases, and 11 bases separated the two germline ends. Germline V CDR1 and CDR2: SGDLS, YYNGEE.

The receptor was isolated from an adult man with Graves' hyperthyroidism. Sequencing was carried out using peripheral blood or thyroid tissue (not recorded which). The rearrangement joins TRBV9 to TRBJ1-1; D unclear. CDR3 protein: CASIQERTEAFF. CDR3 in DNA: TGTGCCAGCATCCAAGAACGTACTGAAGCTTTCTTT. Full variable domain (remainder filled in from reference TRBV9 and TRBJ1-1): DSGVTQTPKHLITATGQRVTLRCSPRSGDLSVYWYQQSLDQGLQFLIQYYNGEERAKGNILERFSAQQFPDLHSELNLSSLELGDSALYFCASIQERTEAFFGQGTRLTVV.